The 20 T cell receptor beta chains in this list originate from one sample, sequenced in a study of T cell responses to AZD1222 COVID-19 vaccine. Measured with immunoSEQ multiplex PCR; TCRdb has only the in-frame clones, and not every one. The sample carries about 120,000 clones, 85% to 95% recorded once. The sample consisted of peripheral blood, taken 28 days after the second AZD1222 dose. The receptors originated from an adult who received the AZD1222 COVID-19 vaccine.

The J gene is TRBJ1-1, the V gene TRBV12-5, with D hard to call. The V end lost 0 bases, the J end lost 8 bases, and 10 bases lay between the germline ends. The CDR3 spans 13 residues. Germline CDR1 LGHNT, CDR2 FRNRAP. CDR3 coding DNA: TGTGCTAGTGGTTTGGTAAATCGCTACGAAGCTTTCTTT. Its protein product is CASGLVNRYEAFF.

Only one count was recorded for this clone. This rearrangement joins TRBV4-3 to TRBJ2-7; either TRBD1 or TRBD2 may fit D (5 bases each). The V end was cut by 3 bases, the J end by 2 bases, with 17 bases between. This CDR3 is 16 amino acids long. Germline V CDR1 and CDR2: LGHNA, YSLEER. The CDR3 DNA reads TGCGCCAGCAGCCAGGGGAGACGGGACCCCGCCTACGAGCAGTACTTC. Encoded protein: CASSQGRRDPAYEQYF.

The chain has TRBV9 and TRBJ2-1; 13 bases line up with TRBD2. Germline V gene sequence: CDR1 SGDLS, CDR2 YYNGEE. CDR3 length: 16 amino acids. The V and J ends lost 6 bases and 4 bases, in that order; junction bases with no gene match: 7. The CDR3 sequence is CASTPQLAGGYNEQFF. As DNA, the CDR3 is TGTGCCAGCACCCCCCAACTAGCGGGAGGGTACAATGAGCAGTTCTTC.

This chain uses TRBV7-3 with TRBJ1-1; D is possibly TRBD1 (5 bases). The CDR3 extends over 15 amino acids. The germline V gene encodes CDR1 SGHTA and CDR2 FQGTGA. The V end lost 5 bases, the J end lost 0 bases, and 13 bases lay between the germline ends. Here the CDR3 reads CASSPGWGMNTEAFF. CDR3 DNA: TGTGCCAGCAGCCCAGGATGGGGGATGAACACTGAAGCTTTCTTT.

The chain carries TRBV4-3 and TRBJ2-7; tentatively, D is TRBD2 (6 bases). The V gene lost 3 bases and the J gene lost 4 bases, with 10 bases spanning the gap. The CDR3 is 13 amino acids. The germline CDR1 and CDR2 sequences are LGHNA and YSLEER. The chain's CDR3 is CASSQGGGYEQYF. CDR3 coding DNA: TGCGCCAGCAGCCAGGGAGGAGGGTACGAGCAGTACTTC.

V usage is TRBV6-2 or TRBV6-3 and J usage is TRBJ2-7; D is possibly TRBD2 (7 bases). Germline CDR1 is MNHEY and CDR2 is SVGEGT. This CDR3 comprises 14 residues. V lost 6 bases, J lost 5 bases, and 17 bases lay in between. CDR3 in amino acids: CASSSEGGLNEQYF. In DNA, the CDR3 is TGTGCCAGCAGCTCCGAGGGGGGGCTAAACGAGCAGTACTTC.

This clone appeared once. The chain recombines TRBV19 with TRBJ1-5, with TRBD1 as a possible D gene (5 bases). V was cut by 7 bases and J by 3 bases, with 16 bases left in between. The CDR3 spans 15 residues. The V gene's germline CDR1 is LNHDA and CDR2 SQIVND (reference sequence). The CDR3 DNA reads as TGTGCCAGTACCCAGAATTCAGGGCCCAATCAGCCCCAGCATTTT. This sequence encodes CASTQNSGPNQPQHF. Full variable domain (missing parts from reference TRBV19 and TRBJ1-5): DGGITQSPKYLFRKEGQNVTLSCEQNLNHDAMYWYRQDPGQGLRLIYYSQIVNDFQKGDIAEGYSVSREKKESFPLTVTSAQKNPTAFYLCASTQNSGPNQPQHFGDGTRLSIL.

The chain has TRBV12-3 or TRBV12-4 and TRBJ2-1; weak D call: TRBD2 (6 bases). Between the trimmed V and J ends, which lost 3 bases and 10 bases, there was a span of 10 bases. The CDR3 length is 12 residues. CDR3 DNA sequence: TGTGCCAGCAGTTTTGAACGGGGGGAGCAGTTCTTC. It yields the protein CASSFERGEQFF.

The CDR3 loop reads CASSEVGRGGRDTQYF. CDR3 coding DNA: TGTGCCAGCAGTGAAGTGGGGCGGGGGGGCAGAGATACGCAGTATTTT. The rearrangement links TRBV6-1 to TRBJ2-3; 9 bases match TRBD2. The CDR3 spans 16 residues. In germline, CDR1 is MNHNS, CDR2 SASEGT. V gave up 1 base and J gave up 5 bases; unmatched junction bases: 7.

This chain connects TRBV5-1 to TRBJ1-4, with 10 bases fitting TRBD1. The CDR3 consists of 14 residues. V was pared by 3 bases and J by 7 bases, with 3 bases of the junction left unmatched. Germline values: CDR1 SGHRS, CDR2 YFSETQ. The CDR3 nucleotides are TGCGCCAGCAGCTCCGGGACAGGGGTTGAAAAACTGTTTTTT. It yields the protein CASSSGTGVEKLFF.

With respect to this clone: A junction end diverges from the germline sequence, so it may reflect a read error. The chain couples TRBV7-7 to TRBJ2-2; D is possibly TRBD2 (6 bases). The CDR3 totals 14 residues. Germline-derived CDR1 and CDR2 are SSHAT and FNYEAQ (reference sequence). The CDR3: CASSSGLGSGELFF. DNA for the CDR3: TGTGCTAGCAGCTCGGGACTTGGGAGCGGGGAGCTGTTTTTT.

The V call is TRBV7-2, the J call TRBJ2-7, with TRBD2 matching over 14 bases. The CDR3 extends over 18 amino acids. V lost 2 bases, J lost 5 bases, and 11 bases stayed unmatched. Germline V gene data show CDR1 as SGHTA and CDR2 as FQGNSA. The DNA for the CDR3 is TGTGCCAGCAGCTTAACCCCCCTAGGACTAGCGGGAGGCGACGAGCAGTACTTC. It encodes CASSLTPLGLAGGDEQYF.

This clone appeared a single time. This chain uses TRBV4-3 with TRBJ2-7, with a tentative D call TRBD2 (5 bases). From germline, CDR1 is LGHNA and CDR2 YSLEER. CDR3 size: 14 residues. Trimming took off 0 bases at V and 6 bases at J, with 12 bases between the two ends. In DNA, the CDR3 is TGCGCCAGCAGCCAAGAAGACGGGGTTGGCGAGCAGTACTTC. It codes for CASSQEDGVGEQYF.

The chain joins TRBV12-3 or TRBV12-4 to TRBJ1-5; D perhaps matches TRBD1 (6 bases). Trimming removed 6 bases from V and 7 bases from J, with 13 bases in between. The CDR3 has 13 residues. The CDR3 region is CASSPGQFQPQHF. CDR3 DNA sequence: TGTGCCAGCAGCCCAGGACAGTTCCAGCCCCAGCATTTT.

This chain connects TRBV10-3 to TRBJ2-2, with D perhaps matching TRBD1 or TRBD2 (5 bases each). Germline V lookup: CDR1 ENHRY, CDR2 SYGVKD. The CDR3 has 14 amino acids. V was shortened by 10 bases and J by 1 base, with 13 bases between the two germline ends. The CDR3 DNA reads as TGTGCCACGAAGGGGACGGAGAACACCGGGGAGCTGTTTTTT. It specifies CATKGTENTGELFF.

The chain's CDR3 is CASTGAGGTEQFF. CDR3 coding DNA: TGTGCCAGCACGGGAGCGGGAGGGACTGAGCAGTTCTTC. The chain joins TRBV7-3 to TRBJ2-1, with 10 bases that match TRBD2. CDR3 length: 13 residues. J lost 9 bases, V lost 7 bases, and 6 bases had no gene match. Germline V gene sequence: CDR1 SGHTA, CDR2 FQGTGA.

The rearrangement uses TRBV5-6 and TRBJ1-1; tentative D call: TRBD1 (5 bases). This CDR3 comprises 13 residues. Germline CDR1 reads SGHDT; CDR2 reads YYEEEE. The V and J ends lost 5 bases and 6 bases respectively, with 14 bases between them. CDR3 loop: CASRPGLAAEAFF. CDR3 nucleotides: TGTGCCAGCAGACCGGGACTCGCGGCTGAAGCTTTCTTT.

This chain joins TRBV7-2 and TRBJ2-2; TRBD1 or TRBD2 may be the D gene (7 bases each). The V end was cut by 6 bases, the J end by 4 bases, with 15 bases between. The CDR3 contains 15 residues. In germline, CDR1 is SGHTA, CDR2 FQGNSA. Written as DNA, the CDR3 is TGTGCCAGCAGTCAGGGGGGGCCAGGCACCGGGGAGCTGTTTTTT. It encodes CASSQGGPGTGELFF.

The V gene is TRBV7-2, the J gene TRBJ2-5; maybe TRBD2 (7 bases). Per the germline V gene, CDR1 is SGHTA and CDR2 is FQGNSA. The CDR3 is 14 amino acids. Trimming took 1 base from V and 4 from J, leaving 10 bases between them. Here the CDR3 DNA reads TGTGCCAGCAGCTTAGTTGCGGGGGCAGAGACCCAGTACTTC. This translates into CASSLVAGAETQYF.

V is TRBV5-1 and J is TRBJ2-7; D is possibly TRBD2 (5 bases). This CDR3 region has 12 residues. Germline V gene sequence: CDR1 SGHRS, CDR2 YFSETQ. Trimming left V 0 bases short and J 5 bases short, with 6 bases between. DNA of the CDR3: TGCGCCAGCAGCTTGGGGGGAGACGAGCAGTACTTC. This codes for CASSLGGDEQYF.